Listed here are 6 T cell receptor beta chains from one sample, sequenced in a study of blood T cell repertoires in COVID-19. Clones were read by immunoSEQ multiplex PCR, and TCRdb kept only the in-frame ones, dropping some. The sample records a few hundred thousand clones, approximately 89% being singletons. Sequenced material: peripheral blood. The receptors come from a man aged 40-49 years who had recovered from COVID-19.

The chain couples TRBV5-1 to TRBJ2-1, with D possibly matching TRBD1 (5 bases). This CDR3 spans 12 amino acids. Trimming removed 4 bases from V and 8 bases from J, with 10 bases in between. CDR1 SGHRS and CDR2 YFSETQ come from the germline V gene. CDR3 amino acids: CASSIRGDEQFF. The CDR3 bases are TGCGCCAGCAGCATAAGGGGTGATGAGCAGTTCTTC.

The gene calls are TRBV6-7 and TRBJ2-3, with unresolved D. TRBV6-7 is reported as an ORF; its role is uncertain. This CDR3 has 16 residues. Between the trimmed V and J ends, which lost 0 bases and 6 bases, there was a span of 16 bases. CDR3 DNA: TGTGCCAGCAGTTACTCGATGGGCAGCAGGCCCGATACGCAGTATTTT. This encodes CASSYSMGSRPDTQYF.

The V and J genes are TRBV5-1 and TRBJ2-7; 11 bases match TRBD2. The CDR3 is 19 amino acids. Germline assignment: CDR1 SGHRS and CDR2 YFSETQ. With V trimmed by 2 bases and J by 4 bases, 17 bases remained unmatched. The CDR3 DNA reads TGCGCCAGCAGCTTCCAGGGGGCGAACCGACTAGCGGGACTGTACGAGCAGTACTTC. Protein product: CASSFQGANRLAGLYEQYF.

This rearrangement joins TRBV7-6 to TRBJ1-4; a weak D match, TRBD1 (5 bases). V was shortened by 4 bases and J by 13 bases, with 19 bases between the two germline ends. This CDR3 region has 14 residues. Germline V gene sequence: CDR1 SGHVS, CDR2 FNYEAQ. DNA for the CDR3: TGTGCCAGCAGCTCCCAAGGGGAGGCAACCCCACTGTTTTTT. Translating gives CASSSQGEATPLFF.

The chain's CDR3 is CASSYRGRAANVLTF. CDR3 bases: TGTGCCAGCAGTTACAGGGGTCGCGCGGCCAACGTCCTGACTTTC. J is TRBJ2-6 and V is TRBV6-2 or TRBV6-3; TRBD1 might be the D (5 bases). The CDR3 sequence is 15 residues long. Germline V gene lookup returns CDR1 MNHEY and CDR2 SVGEGT. V lost 2 bases to trimming and J lost 6 bases, with 11 bases between them.

The chain employs TRBV11-2 and TRBJ1-1, with 7 positions matching TRBD1. J lost 11 bases, V lost 4 bases, and 13 bases had no gene match. Germline lookup yields CDR1 SGHAT and CDR2 FQNNGV. There are 14 residues in the CDR3. The CDR3 region has the DNA TGTGCCAGCAGCTCAAGACAGGGCTGGGTCCCCGCTTTCTTT. Its protein product is CASSSRQGWVPAFF.